Listed below are T cell receptor beta chains from one sample, sequenced in a study of Ad26.COV2.S vaccination and SARS-CoV-2 variants. This table comes from immunoSEQ multiplex PCR, and its TCRdb copy is limited to in-frame clones, with some not included. This table has about 680,000 clones, 89% appearing once. The sample consisted of peripheral blood, taken in a trial of Ad26.COV2.S vaccine versus placebo. These TCRs come from a person aged 18-65 years who received the Ad26.COV2.S COVID-19 vaccine or a placebo. The CDR3 runs from the conserved cysteine through the conserved F or W. The order of the fields is J gene, clone size, V gene, CDR3 protein. Clone size is not always given. Where it is, it says once, few, many or a class for expanded clones.

j_call: TRBJ1-1; clone_size: -; v_call: TRBV6-5; cdr3_aa: CASSYSTGTGTTEAFF
j_call: TRBJ2-1; clone_size: -; v_call: TRBV6-5; cdr3_aa: CASTRTSYSEQFF
j_call: TRBJ2-7; clone_size: -; v_call: TRBV27; cdr3_aa: CASSRTGFLTYEQYF
j_call: TRBJ1-2; clone_size: -; v_call: TRBV20-1; cdr3_aa: CSASGGGYTF
j_call: TRBJ2-1; clone_size: -; v_call: TRBV6-1; cdr3_aa: CASSEAHGQNNEQFF
j_call: TRBJ2-2; clone_size: -; v_call: TRBV9; cdr3_aa: CASSGPNTGELFF
j_call: TRBJ1-4; clone_size: -; v_call: TRBV27; cdr3_aa: CASSTFRDTNEKLFF
j_call: TRBJ1-1; clone_size: -; v_call: TRBV5-1; cdr3_aa: CASSLGSGNTEAFF
j_call: TRBJ1-4; clone_size: -; v_call: TRBV6-5; cdr3_aa: CASKPTGGNEKLFF
j_call: TRBJ2-2; clone_size: -; v_call: TRBV5-3; cdr3_aa: CARVMRGELFF
j_call: TRBJ2-2; clone_size: once; v_call: TRBV5-1; cdr3_aa: CASSLSLAGSGELFF
j_call: TRBJ2-1; clone_size: -; v_call: TRBV5-1; cdr3_aa: CASRHPGLAPNEQFF
j_call: TRBJ1-5; clone_size: -; v_call: TRBV3-1/TRBV3-2; cdr3_aa: CASSQGGQGDQPQHF